Below, 8 T cell receptor beta chains from the same sample are listed, as sequenced in a study of shared clonotypes between healthy human individuals. Method: immunoSEQ multiplex PCR; TCRdb's copy keeps in-frame clones and lacks some. The table records about 1 million clones, 65% to 75% of them present only once. Sequencing was done on a sample of memory CD4+ T cells sorted from blood. Indicated subset: CD45RA-negative fraction. These receptors originate from a man between 18 and 29 years old in good health.

A single count supports this clone. The chain uses TRBV5-1 and TRBJ1-4; the match to TRBD1 covers 9 bases. The CDR3 is made up of 16 amino acids. The J segment lost 8 bases and the V segment lost 4 bases, leaving 12 bases of the junction unmatched. The germline gives CDR1 SGHRS, CDR2 YFSETQ. This chain's CDR3 is CASSTGRDRVGEKLFF. As DNA, the CDR3 is TGCGCCAGCAGCACTGGCCGGGACAGGGTTGGAGAAAAACTGTTTTTT.

The chain employs TRBV7-2 and TRBJ2-7; the D is unclear. Trimming pared 0 bases from V and 4 bases from J, leaving 7 bases between. Germline values: CDR1 SGHTA, CDR2 FQGNSA. This CDR3 spans 13 amino acids. CDR3 DNA sequence: TGTGCCAGCAGCTTAGCGCCAGTTTACGAGCAGTACTTC. Translated, it gives CASSLAPVYEQYF.

This chain links TRBV7-2 with TRBJ2-1; unclear D gene. With 0 bases removed from V and 8 bases from J, the gap between germline ends came to 17 bases. Germline loops: CDR1 SGHTA, CDR2 FQGNSA. The length of the CDR3 is 16 residues. CDR3: CASSLAWVGVWYEQFF. CDR3 nucleotide sequence: TGTGCCAGCAGCTTAGCTTGGGTGGGCGTATGGTATGAGCAGTTCTTC.

This clone has just a few counts. The rearrangement joins TRBV2 to TRBJ1-1; D call uncertain. The germline V gene encodes CDR1 SNHLY and CDR2 FYNNEI. The CDR3 spans 13 residues. Trimming removed 1 base at V and 2 bases at J, with 5 bases between. Here the CDR3 DNA reads TGTGCCAGCAGTGAAGGCAGAAACACTGAAGCTTTCTTT. It encodes CASSEGRNTEAFF.

The V and J genes are TRBV5-4 and TRBJ1-4; the D is unclear. The CDR3 totals 15 residues. With 0 bases removed from V and 0 bases from J, the gap between germline ends came to 6 bases. The germline gives CDR1 SGHNT, CDR2 YYREEE (reference sequence). In DNA, the CDR3 is TGTGCCAGCAGCTTGGGGGCTTCAACTAATGAAAAACTGTTTTTT. Translated: CASSLGASTNEKLFF. Full variable domain (missing parts from reference TRBV5-4 and TRBJ1-4): ETGVTQSPTHLIKTRGQQVTLRCSSQSGHNTVSWYQQALGQGPQFIFQYYREEENGRGNFPPRFSGLQFPNYSSELNVNALELDDSALYLCASSLGASTNEKLFFGSGTQLSVL.

This clone occurred many times. The genes are TRBV5-1 and TRBJ2-4, with D unclear. Per the germline V gene, CDR1 is SGHRS and CDR2 is YFSETQ. This CDR3 spans 15 amino acids. V was trimmed by 3 bases and J by 11 bases, leaving 21 bases between them. DNA for the CDR3: TGCGCCAGCAGCTCCCTCTCGGGCCAGGTCGCCTTTCAGTACTTC. This encodes CASSSLSGQVAFQYF.

The V gene is TRBV6-5, the J gene TRBJ1-2; TRBD1 is a possible D gene (6 bases). Germline V CDR1 and CDR2: MNHEY, SVGAGI. Trimming cost V 6 bases and J 7 bases, with 12 bases left between them. The CDR3 runs to 12 residues. This CDR3 is CASRKGVGGYTF. CDR3 nucleotide sequence: TGTGCCAGCAGAAAGGGGGTGGGTGGCTACACCTTC.

The chain carries TRBV6-1 and TRBJ1-2; D call uncertain. This CDR3 region has 11 residues. CDR1 and CDR2 (germline): MNHNS, SASEGT. The germline V and J ends were trimmed by 1 base and 12 bases, with 9 bases remaining between them. CDR3 loop: CASSEGPRDTF. CDR3 nucleotides: TGTGCCAGCAGTGAAGGGCCTAGGGACACCTTC.